Below, 31 T cell receptor beta chains from the same sample are listed, as sequenced in a study of blood T cell repertoires in COVID-19. TCRdb keeps only in-frame clones here, not all; method: immunoSEQ multiplex PCR. Of about 400,000 clones listed, about nine tenths were seen once; the top ten hold less than 2%. Sequenced sample: PBMCs or T cells enriched from blood (not recorded which). These receptors were taken from a woman aged 25 to 39 who had recovered from COVID-19.

The chain couples TRBV29-1 to TRBJ2-5, with 9 bases fitting TRBD2. CDR1 and CDR2 (germline): SQVTM, ANQGSEA. V was clipped by 7 bases and J by 5 bases; unmatched bases: 11. The CDR3 sequence is 14 residues long. The CDR3 region has the DNA TGCAGCGCCCGGCGGGGGGGCGTCAGGGAGACCCAGTACTTC. Encoded protein: CSARRGGVRETQYF.

The CDR3 sequence: CASRPRTGEGEQFF. CDR3 nucleotides: TGTGCCAGCAGACCCCGGACAGGGGAGGGTGAGCAGTTCTTC. V and J are TRBV6-5 and TRBJ2-1, with 9 bases lining up with TRBD1. The germline V gene encodes CDR1 MNHEY and CDR2 SVGAGI. This CDR3 is built from 14 residues. The V gene end was trimmed by 6 bases and the J gene end by 9 bases; junction bases not matched to a gene: 9.

This clone was seen a few times. The chain links TRBV5-4 to TRBJ2-1; 8 nucleotides match TRBD1. V gave up 3 bases and J gave up 3 bases; unmatched junction bases: 11. CDR3 length: 17 amino acids. CDR1 is SGHNT and CDR2 is YYREEE in the germline V gene (reference sequence). The CDR3 bases are TGTGCCAGCAGCTCCGAGCCGACAGGGGTGTACTACAATGAGCAGTTCTTC. It codes for CASSSEPTGVYYNEQFF.

This chain connects TRBV4-2 to TRBJ1-4; D is undetermined. Per the germline V gene, CDR1 is LGHNA and CDR2 is YNFKEQ. CDR3 length: 17 residues. The V end lost 3 bases, the J end lost 1 base, and 15 bases lay between the germline ends. CDR3 region: CASSHQEVEGTNEKLFF. The CDR3 bases are TGTGCCAGCAGCCACCAAGAGGTTGAGGGAACTAATGAAAAACTGTTTTTT.

The chain links TRBV10-3 to TRBJ2-3, with TRBD2 matching 7 bases. After removal of 4 bases from V and 2 bases from J, the junction contained 6 bases not matched to a gene. The CDR3 covers 15 residues. The V gene's germline CDR1 is ENHRY and CDR2 SYGVKD. The CDR3 DNA sequence: TGTGCCATCAGTGGGAAGGCGGGAGACACAGATACGCAGTATTTT. Its protein product is CAISGKAGDTDTQYF.

V is TRBV9 and J is TRBJ1-6; the match to TRBD1 covers 10 bases. There are 15 residues in the CDR3. With 3 bases clipped from V and 7 bases from J, the junction kept 4 bases outside the gene matches. Germline V gene lookup returns CDR1 SGDLS and CDR2 YYNGEE. CDR3 residues: CASSARTGGNSPLHF. The CDR3 bases are TGTGCCAGCAGCGCACGGACAGGGGGAAATTCACCCCTCCACTTT.

J is TRBJ2-4 and V is TRBV30, with 14 nucleotides matching TRBD2. The junction had 11 bases not matched to a gene; V was cut back by 1 base and J by 12 bases. This CDR3 has 16 residues. In germline, CDR1 is GTSNPN, CDR2 SVGIG (reference sequence). The CDR3 DNA is TGTGCCTGGAGTGAGACTAGCGGGGGGGGAATAAGTCCTCAGTACTTC. Encoded protein: CAWSETSGGGISPQYF.

This clone was recorded only once. CDR3 region: CASTMGSEQYF. The CDR3 DNA is TGTGCCAGCACCATGGGGAGCGAGCAGTACTTC. The chain uses TRBV7-9 and TRBJ2-7, with D maybe TRBD2 (5 bases). Trimming removed 7 bases at V and 6 bases at J, with 10 bases between. Germline-derived CDR1 and CDR2 are SEHNR and FQNEAQ (reference sequence). The CDR3 totals 11 residues.

The rearrangement uses TRBV12-5 and TRBJ2-5; weak D call: TRBD2 (7 bases). This CDR3 region has 14 residues. Trimming removed 7 bases from V and 2 bases from J, with 14 bases in between. Per the germline V gene, CDR1 is LGHNT and CDR2 is FRNRAP. The CDR3 region is CASATGGLQETQYF. In DNA, the CDR3 is TGTGCTAGTGCAACCGGGGGGCTGCAAGAGACCCAGTACTTC.

The V call is TRBV5-1, the J call TRBJ2-7; 9 bases map to TRBD2. J lost 1 base, V lost 5 bases, and 4 bases had no gene match. CDR3 length equals 14 residues. Per the germline V gene, CDR1 is SGHRS and CDR2 is YFSETQ. The DNA for the CDR3 is TGCGCCAGCAGTTCGGGACTAGCTTCCTACGAGCAGTACTTC. It encodes CASSSGLASYEQYF.

The gene calls are TRBV28 and TRBJ2-7; 7 bases map to TRBD2. Per germline, CDR1 MDHEN and CDR2 SYDVKM. This CDR3 contains 13 residues. The ends lost 6 bases at V and 4 bases at J; junction bases unmatched: 6. This CDR3 reads CASRASGTYEQYF. For the CDR3, the DNA is TGTGCCAGCAGGGCTAGCGGAACTTACGAGCAGTACTTC.

The V call is TRBV29-1, the J call TRBJ1-1; D is unclear. The CDR3 loop spans 11 amino acids. CDR1 and CDR2 (germline): SQVTM, ANQGSEA. Trimming pared 8 bases from V and 0 bases from J, leaving 7 bases between. The chain's CDR3 is CSLGVNTEAFF. DNA for the CDR3: TGCAGCCTGGGAGTGAACACTGAAGCTTTCTTT.

The V and J genes are TRBV5-4 and TRBJ2-5; 10 bases agree with TRBD1. The V gene end was trimmed by 4 bases and the J gene end by 4 bases; junction bases not matched to a gene: 4. The germline V gene has CDR1 SGHNT and CDR2 YYREEE (reference sequence). This CDR3 spans 14 amino acids. The CDR3 here is CASSGRTGGETQYF. Here the CDR3 DNA reads TGTGCCAGCAGCGGGCGGACAGGGGGAGAGACCCAGTACTTC. Supplemented by reference TRBV5-4 and TRBJ2-5, the full variable domain reads ETGVTQSPTHLIKTRGQQVTLRCSSQSGHNTVSWYQQALGQGPQFIFQYYREEENGRGNFPPRFSGLQFPNYSSELNVNALELDDSALYLCASSGRTGGETQYFGPGTRLLVL.

This chain joins TRBV27 and TRBJ2-7; a possible D gene is TRBD2 (5 bases). CDR1 is MNHEY and CDR2 is SMNVEV in the germline V gene (reference sequence). The length of the CDR3 is 12 residues. Deletions cut 5 bases from V and 7 bases from J, with 12 bases between. The CDR3 region has the DNA TGTGCCAGCAGTACACCGGGATTGGAGCAGTACTTC. Translated, it gives CASSTPGLEQYF.

The genes are TRBV3-1 (or the pseudogene TRBV3-2) and TRBJ2-7; no reliable D call. Germline CDR1 reads LGHDT; CDR2 reads YNNKEL (reference sequence). Trimming cost V 4 bases and J 3 bases, with 13 bases left between them. This CDR3 is 14 amino acids long. CDR3 DNA sequence: TGTGCCAGCAGCCCTCCACATAACTACTACGAGCAGTACTTC. Amino acid sequence: CASSPPHNYYEQYF.

The genes are TRBV9 and TRBJ2-3, with D unclear. Germline-derived CDR1 and CDR2 are SGDLS and YYNGEE. This CDR3 contains 14 residues. V was pared by 4 bases and J by 5 bases, with 14 bases between. CDR3: CASSYRVGRDTQYF. DNA for the CDR3: TGTGCCAGCAGCTACAGAGTCGGTAGAGATACGCAGTATTTT.

In its sample, this clone was seen once. The gene calls are TRBV5-5 and TRBJ2-3; D possibly corresponds to TRBD1 (6 bases). The germline gives CDR1 SGHKS, CDR2 YYEKEE (reference sequence). The V and J ends lost 1 base and 1 base respectively, with 10 bases between them. The CDR3 runs 15 residues. The CDR3 loop is CASSLYGTRTDTQYF. For the CDR3, the DNA is TGTGCCAGCAGCTTGTACGGGACACGCACAGATACGCAGTATTTT.

This chain connects TRBV7-9 to TRBJ2-3; D gene uncertain. CDR3 size: 15 residues. Trimming stripped 5 bases from V and 3 bases from J, with 15 bases between. CDR1 and CDR2 (germline): SEHNR, FQNEAQ (reference sequence). CDR3 protein: CASSPYAGITDTQYF. In nucleotides, the CDR3 is TGTGCCAGCAGCCCCTACGCAGGAATAACAGATACGCAGTATTTT.

J is TRBJ2-1 and V is TRBV15; TRBD2 is a possible D gene (7 bases). Trimming stripped 4 bases from V and 6 bases from J, with 13 bases between. The CDR3 sequence is 14 residues long. Per the germline V gene, CDR1 is LNHNV and CDR2 is YYDKDF (reference sequence). CDR3 in DNA: TGTGCCACCAGCACGAACAGGGAGGGCAATGAGCAGTTCTTC. Protein product: CATSTNREGNEQFF.

The J gene is TRBJ1-1, the V gene TRBV10-3; weak D call: TRBD1 (6 bases). The CDR3 runs 13 residues. Trimming left V 2 bases short and J 5 bases short, with 9 bases between. CDR1 and CDR2 (germline): ENHRY, SYGVKD. The CDR3 nucleotides are TGTGCCATCAGTGAGGGAAGGGGGACTGAAGCTTTCTTT. Translation: CAISEGRGTEAFF.

This rearrangement joins TRBV27 to TRBJ1-1, with D maybe TRBD1 (6 bases). CDR3 length: 13 amino acids. Germline-derived CDR1 and CDR2 are MNHEY and SMNVEV (reference sequence). Trimming removed 4 bases from V and 12 bases from J, with 18 bases in between. The CDR3 DNA is TGTGCCAGCAGTTATGGTCAGGGGTGGAAAACTTTCTTT. This encodes CASSYGQGWKTFF.

This clone was recorded only once. The chain employs TRBV24-1 and TRBJ2-1; 10 nucleotides match TRBD2. Germline loops: CDR1 KGHDR, CDR2 SFDVKD. This CDR3 has 16 residues. V was pared by 5 bases and J by 4 bases, with 7 bases of the junction left unmatched. CDR3 region: CATSGVAGGRYNEQFF. For the CDR3, the DNA is TGTGCCACCAGTGGAGTAGCGGGAGGCCGGTACAATGAGCAGTTCTTC.

This clone was detected only once. This sequence joins TRBV30 and TRBJ1-1; the match to TRBD1 covers 10 bases. Trimming took 2 bases from V and 5 from J; bases not matched to a gene: 2. Germline CDR1 GTSNPN, CDR2 SVGIG (reference sequence). CDR3 length: 13 amino acids. CDR3 sequence (DNA): TGTGCCTGGAGTTGGACAGGGGGTACTGAAGCTTTCTTT. Its translation: CAWSWTGGTEAFF.

The rearrangement uses TRBV19 and TRBJ2-7; 8 positions match TRBD1. The germline gives CDR1 LNHDA, CDR2 SQIVND (reference sequence). This CDR3 region has 14 residues. The V gene end was trimmed by 1 base and the J gene end by 4 bases; junction bases not matched to a gene: 3. CDR3 region: CASSIVTGGYEQYF. As DNA, the CDR3 is TGTGCCAGTAGTATAGTAACAGGGGGATACGAGCAGTACTTC. Variable domain in full (rest from reference TRBV19 and TRBJ2-7): DGGITQSPKYLFRKEGQNVTLSCEQNLNHDAMYWYRQDPGQGLRLIYYSQIVNDFQKGDIAEGYSVSREKKESFPLTVTSAQKNPTAFYLCASSIVTGGYEQYFGPGTRLTVT.

The chain carries TRBV2 and TRBJ1-1, with 8 bases fitting TRBD1. CDR1 is SNHLY and CDR2 is FYNNEI in the germline V gene. V dropped 6 bases and J dropped 6; count of bases not matched to a gene: 9. The CDR3 has 14 residues. For the CDR3, the DNA is TGTGCCAGCAGGATTACAGGGGGAGGCCCTGAAGCTTTCTTT. As protein: CASRITGGGPEAFF.

The gene calls are TRBV5-6 and TRBJ1-4; 7 positions match TRBD1. The CDR3 sequence is 18 residues long. Germline V gives CDR1 SGHDT, CDR2 YYEEEE. V lost 6 bases and J lost 2; bases outside the gene matches: 16. CDR3: CASTLLPLKGATNEKLFF. The CDR3 DNA reads as TGTGCCAGCACCCTCTTACCCTTAAAGGGGGCGACTAATGAAAAACTGTTTTTT.

The chain joins TRBV6-1 to TRBJ2-1, with 11 bases matching TRBD2. CDR3 length equals 15 residues. The germline V gene has CDR1 MNHNS and CDR2 SASEGT. V gave up 1 base and J gave up 12 bases; unmatched junction bases: 8. The CDR3 DNA follows: TGTGCCAGCAGTGAAGATAGCGGGAGGGCCTTGGGGCAGTTCTTC. This sequence encodes CASSEDSGRALGQFF.

The CDR3 bases are TGTGCCAGCAGCCTCTCAAGGGGGAAAAAACTGTTTTTT. This sequence encodes CASSLSRGKKLFF. The chain employs TRBV12-3 or TRBV12-4 and TRBJ1-4; D might be TRBD1 (6 bases). Between the trimmed V and J ends, which lost 6 bases and 9 bases, there was a span of 14 bases. The CDR3 covers 13 residues.

V and J are TRBV3-1 (or the pseudogene TRBV3-2) and TRBJ1-2, with D perhaps TRBD1 (5 bases). The CDR3 is 13 amino acids. Trimming took 2 bases from V and 5 from J, leaving 9 bases between them. CDR1 LGHDT and CDR2 YNNKEL come from the germline V gene (reference sequence). CDR3 loop: CASSQNRPYGYTF. The CDR3 DNA reads TGTGCCAGCAGCCAAAACAGGCCGTATGGCTACACCTTC.

The chain employs TRBV7-9 and TRBJ1-5; D gene uncertain. The CDR3 consists of 12 residues. The germline gives CDR1 SEHNR, CDR2 FQNEAQ (reference sequence). V lost 4 bases, J lost 4 bases, and 5 bases lay in between. The chain's CDR3 is CASSSQNQPQHF. CDR3 DNA sequence: TGTGCCAGCAGCTCGCAGAATCAGCCCCAGCATTTT.

In its sample, this clone was seen once. The chain recombines TRBV28 with TRBJ1-1; no firm D call. Germline CDR1 reads MDHEN; CDR2 reads SYDVKM. CDR3 length: 14 amino acids. V lost 3 bases, J lost 0 bases, and 8 bases lay in between. The CDR3 DNA reads as TGTGCCAGCAGTTTCCCACTTATGAACACTGAAGCTTTCTTT. Encoded protein: CASSFPLMNTEAFF.